This TCR beta chain was sequenced during a study of T cell changes during pregnancy in multiple sclerosis. The CDR3 covers 12 residues. Germline-derived CDR1 and CDR2 are LNHNV and YYDKDF (reference sequence). Trimming removed 4 bases from V and 10 bases from J, with 8 bases in between. Generated by immunoSEQ multiplex PCR, the TCRdb table keeps only in-frame clones and is missing some. This sample yields about 47,000 clones, of which 85% to 90% are seen a single time; around 7.9% belongs to the top ten. The chain has TRBV15 and TRBJ1-6; D is ambiguous. The clonotype originates from a female donor with multiple sclerosis, enrolled in a pregnancy study. The sequencing used CD8+ T cells from peripheral blood mononuclear cells, collected in the second trimester of pregnancy. CDR3 sequence reads: CATSNVRSPLHF. The CDR3 DNA reads as TGTGCCACCAGCAATGTTCGGTCACCCCTCCACTTT.